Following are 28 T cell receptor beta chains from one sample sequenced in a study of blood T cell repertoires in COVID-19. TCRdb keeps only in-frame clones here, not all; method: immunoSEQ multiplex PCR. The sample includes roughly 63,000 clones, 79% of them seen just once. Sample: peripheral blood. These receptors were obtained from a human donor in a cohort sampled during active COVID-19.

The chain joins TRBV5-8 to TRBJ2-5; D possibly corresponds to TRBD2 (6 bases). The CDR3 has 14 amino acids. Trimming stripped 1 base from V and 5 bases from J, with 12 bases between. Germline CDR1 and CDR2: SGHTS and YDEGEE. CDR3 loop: CASSLPGARETQYF. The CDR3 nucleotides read TGTGCCAGCAGCTTGCCGGGAGCCAGGGAGACCCAGTACTTC.

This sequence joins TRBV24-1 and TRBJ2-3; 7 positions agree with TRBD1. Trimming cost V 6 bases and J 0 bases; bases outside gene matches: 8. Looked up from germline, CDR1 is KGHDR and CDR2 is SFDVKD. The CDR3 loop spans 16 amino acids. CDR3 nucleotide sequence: TGTGCCACCAGTCCGACAGGGACGACTAGCACAGATACGCAGTATTTT. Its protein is CATSPTGTTSTDTQYF.

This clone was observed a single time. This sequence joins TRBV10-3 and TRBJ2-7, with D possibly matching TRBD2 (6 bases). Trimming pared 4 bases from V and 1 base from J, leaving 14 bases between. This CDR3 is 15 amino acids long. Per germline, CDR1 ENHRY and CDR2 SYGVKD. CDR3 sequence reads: CAISGGLRSSYEQYF. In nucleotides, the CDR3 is TGTGCCATCAGTGGGGGACTTCGCAGTTCCTACGAGCAGTACTTC.

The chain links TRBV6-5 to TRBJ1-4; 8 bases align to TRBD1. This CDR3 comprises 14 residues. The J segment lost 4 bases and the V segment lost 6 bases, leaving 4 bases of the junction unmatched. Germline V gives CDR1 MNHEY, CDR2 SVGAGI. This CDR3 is CASSFDRGNEKLFF. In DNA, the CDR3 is TGTGCCAGCAGCTTTGACAGGGGTAATGAAAAACTGTTTTTT.

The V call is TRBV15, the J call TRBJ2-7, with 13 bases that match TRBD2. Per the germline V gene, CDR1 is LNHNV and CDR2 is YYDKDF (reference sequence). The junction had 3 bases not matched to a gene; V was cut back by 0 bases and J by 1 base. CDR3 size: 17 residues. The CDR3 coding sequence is TGTGCCACCAGCAGAGATTCGGGACTAGCGGGGTCCTACGAGCAGTACTTC. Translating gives CATSRDSGLAGSYEQYF.

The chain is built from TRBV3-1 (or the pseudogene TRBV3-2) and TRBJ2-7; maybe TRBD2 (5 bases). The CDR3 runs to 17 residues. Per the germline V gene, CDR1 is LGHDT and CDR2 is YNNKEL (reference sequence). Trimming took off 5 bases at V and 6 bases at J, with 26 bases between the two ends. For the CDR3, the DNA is TGTGCCAGCAGCGCAACCAAGACCGGACTCCGATTTTTCGAGCAGTACTTC. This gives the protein CASSATKTGLRFFEQYF.

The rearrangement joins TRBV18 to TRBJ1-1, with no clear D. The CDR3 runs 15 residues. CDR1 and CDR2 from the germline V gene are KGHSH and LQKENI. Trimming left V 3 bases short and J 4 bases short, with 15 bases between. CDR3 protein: CASSPTGLVGTEAFF. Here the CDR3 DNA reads TGTGCCAGCTCACCGACTGGTCTGGTGGGCACTGAAGCTTTCTTT.

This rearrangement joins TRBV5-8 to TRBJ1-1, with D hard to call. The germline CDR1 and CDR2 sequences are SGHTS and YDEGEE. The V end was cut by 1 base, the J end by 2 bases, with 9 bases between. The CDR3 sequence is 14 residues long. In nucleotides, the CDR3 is TGTGCCAGCAGCTTGTGGGGAGGAAACACTGAAGCTTTCTTT. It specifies CASSLWGGNTEAFF.

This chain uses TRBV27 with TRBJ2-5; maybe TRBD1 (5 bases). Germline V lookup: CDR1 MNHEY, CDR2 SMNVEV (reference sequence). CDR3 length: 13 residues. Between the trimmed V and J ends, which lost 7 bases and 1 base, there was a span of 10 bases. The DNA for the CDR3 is TGTGCCAGCATCCAAGGGGTCCAAGAGACCCAGTACTTC. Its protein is CASIQGVQETQYF.

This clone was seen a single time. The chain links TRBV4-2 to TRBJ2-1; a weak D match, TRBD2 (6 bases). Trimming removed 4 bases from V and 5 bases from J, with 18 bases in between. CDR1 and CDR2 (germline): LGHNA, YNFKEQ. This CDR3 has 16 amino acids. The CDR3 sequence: CASSPVGTQDHNEQFF. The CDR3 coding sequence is TGTGCCAGCAGCCCGGTAGGGACTCAGGACCACAATGAGCAGTTCTTC.

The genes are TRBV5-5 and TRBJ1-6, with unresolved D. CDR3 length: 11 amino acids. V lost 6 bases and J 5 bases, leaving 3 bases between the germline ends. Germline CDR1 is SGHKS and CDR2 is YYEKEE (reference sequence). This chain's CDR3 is CASNNNSPLHF. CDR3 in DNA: TGTGCCAGCAATAATAATTCACCCCTCCACTTT.

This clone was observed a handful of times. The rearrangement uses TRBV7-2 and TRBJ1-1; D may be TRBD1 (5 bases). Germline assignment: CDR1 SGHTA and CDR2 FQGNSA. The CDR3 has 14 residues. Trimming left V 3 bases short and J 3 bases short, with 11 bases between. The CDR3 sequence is CASSLNIRDTEAFF. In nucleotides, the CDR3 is TGTGCCAGCAGCTTGAATATCAGGGACACTGAAGCTTTCTTT.

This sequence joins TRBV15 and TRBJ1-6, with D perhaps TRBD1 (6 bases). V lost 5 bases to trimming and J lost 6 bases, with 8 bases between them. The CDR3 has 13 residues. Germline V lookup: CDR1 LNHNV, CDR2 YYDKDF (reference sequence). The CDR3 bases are TGTGCCACCAGCCAGGGGATTAATTCACCCCTCCACTTT. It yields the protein CATSQGINSPLHF.

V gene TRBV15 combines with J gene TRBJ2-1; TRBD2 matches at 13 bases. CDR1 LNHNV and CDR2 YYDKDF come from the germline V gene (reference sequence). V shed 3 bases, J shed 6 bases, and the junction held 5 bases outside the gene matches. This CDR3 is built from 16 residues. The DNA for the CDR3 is TGTGCCACCAGCAGCCTACTAGCGGGAGGGTTCAATGAGCAGTTCTTC. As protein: CATSSLLAGGFNEQFF.

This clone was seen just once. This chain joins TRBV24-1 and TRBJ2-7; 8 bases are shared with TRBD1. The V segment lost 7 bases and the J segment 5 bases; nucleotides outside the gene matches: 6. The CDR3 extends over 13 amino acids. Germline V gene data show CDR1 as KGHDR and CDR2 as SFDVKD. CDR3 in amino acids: CATRGDRWHEQYF. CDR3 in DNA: TGTGCCACCAGAGGGGACAGGTGGCACGAGCAGTACTTC.

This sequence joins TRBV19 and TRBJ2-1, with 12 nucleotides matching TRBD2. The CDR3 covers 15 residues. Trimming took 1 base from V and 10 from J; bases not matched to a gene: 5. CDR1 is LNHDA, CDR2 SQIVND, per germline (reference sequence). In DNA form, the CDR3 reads TGTGCCAGTAGTATAGGGATAACTAGCGGGAGGGAGCAGTTCTTC. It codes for CASSIGITSGREQFF.

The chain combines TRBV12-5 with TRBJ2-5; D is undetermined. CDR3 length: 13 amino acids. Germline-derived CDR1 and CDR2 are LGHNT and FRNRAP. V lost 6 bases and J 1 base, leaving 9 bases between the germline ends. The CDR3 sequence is CASGPSGQETQYF. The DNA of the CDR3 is TGTGCTAGTGGCCCATCGGGCCAAGAGACCCAGTACTTC.

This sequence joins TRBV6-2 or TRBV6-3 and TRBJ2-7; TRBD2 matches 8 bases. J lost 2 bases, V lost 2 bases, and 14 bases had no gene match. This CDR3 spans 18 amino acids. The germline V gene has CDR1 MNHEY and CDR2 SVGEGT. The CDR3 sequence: CASSYPDLSRGGTYEQYF. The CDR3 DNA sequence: TGTGCCAGCAGTTACCCTGATCTTTCTCGCGGGGGGACCTACGAGCAGTACTTC.

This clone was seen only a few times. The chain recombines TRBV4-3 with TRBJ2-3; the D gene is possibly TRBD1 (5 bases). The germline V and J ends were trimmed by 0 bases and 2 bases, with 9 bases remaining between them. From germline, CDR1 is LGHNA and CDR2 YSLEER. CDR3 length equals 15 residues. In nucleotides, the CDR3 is TGCGCCAGCAGCCAAGATCTAGGGGCCACAGATACGCAGTATTTT. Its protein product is CASSQDLGATDTQYF.

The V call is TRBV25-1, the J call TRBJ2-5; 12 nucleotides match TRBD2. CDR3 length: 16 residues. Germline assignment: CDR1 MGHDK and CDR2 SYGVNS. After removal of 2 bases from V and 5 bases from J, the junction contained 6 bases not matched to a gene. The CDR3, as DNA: TGTGCCAGCAGTGAAATTCTAGCGGGAGGGGGTGAGACCCAGTACTTC. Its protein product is CASSEILAGGGETQYF.

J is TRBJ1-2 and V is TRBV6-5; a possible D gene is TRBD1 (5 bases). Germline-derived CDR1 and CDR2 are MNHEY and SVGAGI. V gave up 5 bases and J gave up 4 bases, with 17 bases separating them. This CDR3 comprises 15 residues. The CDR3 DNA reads TGTGCCAGCAGTCCCGCCCAGGGTACCCCCTATGGCTACACCTTC. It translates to CASSPAQGTPYGYTF.

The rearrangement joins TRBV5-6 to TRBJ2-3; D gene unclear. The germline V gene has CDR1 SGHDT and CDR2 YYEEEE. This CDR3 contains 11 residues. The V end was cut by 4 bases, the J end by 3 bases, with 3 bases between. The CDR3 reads CASSLTDTQYF. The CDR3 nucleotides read TGTGCCAGCAGCCTGACAGATACGCAGTATTTT.

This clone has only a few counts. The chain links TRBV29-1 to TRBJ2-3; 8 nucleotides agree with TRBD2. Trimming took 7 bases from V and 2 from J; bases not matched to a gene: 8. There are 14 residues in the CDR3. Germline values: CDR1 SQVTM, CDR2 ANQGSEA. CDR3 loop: CSAGRGVNTDTQYF. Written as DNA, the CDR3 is TGCAGCGCGGGGCGGGGGGTAAACACAGATACGCAGTATTTT.

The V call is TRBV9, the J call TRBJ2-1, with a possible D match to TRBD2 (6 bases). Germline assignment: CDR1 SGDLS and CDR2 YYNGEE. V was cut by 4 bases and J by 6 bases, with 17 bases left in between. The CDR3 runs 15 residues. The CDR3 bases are TGTGCCAGCAGCCCCCCAGGGAGGACCACCAATGAGCAGTTCTTC. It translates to CASSPPGRTTNEQFF.

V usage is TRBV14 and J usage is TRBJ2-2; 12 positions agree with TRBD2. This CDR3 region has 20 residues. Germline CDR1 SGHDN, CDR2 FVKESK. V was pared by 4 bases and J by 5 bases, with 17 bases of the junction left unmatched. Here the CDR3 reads CASSLGTSGPASVRTGELFF. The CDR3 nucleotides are TGTGCCAGCAGCCTAGGGACTAGCGGGCCCGCTTCCGTGAGGACCGGGGAGCTGTTTTTT.

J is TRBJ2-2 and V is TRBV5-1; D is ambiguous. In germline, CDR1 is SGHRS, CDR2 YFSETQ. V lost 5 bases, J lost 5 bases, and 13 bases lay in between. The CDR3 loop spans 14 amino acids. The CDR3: CASSFRGRTGELFF. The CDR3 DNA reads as TGCGCCAGCAGTTTCCGCGGAAGGACCGGGGAGCTGTTTTTT.

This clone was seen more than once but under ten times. The CDR3 nucleotides read TGTGCCAGCAGATTTACTAGCGGGAGCTCCTACGAGCAGTACTTC. Amino acids: CASRFTSGSSYEQYF. The chain combines TRBV11-3 with TRBJ2-7, with 11 bases lining up with TRBD2. The V segment lost 6 bases and the J segment 0 bases; nucleotides outside the gene matches: 4. Germline V gene data show CDR1 as SGHNT and CDR2 as YENEEA. The CDR3 extends over 15 amino acids. Combining the CDR3 with reference TRBV11-3 and TRBJ2-7 gives the whole variable domain EAGVVQSPRYKIIEKKQPVAFWCNPISGHNTLYWYLQNLGQGPELLIRYENEEAVDDSQLPKDRFSAERLKGVDSTLKIQPAELGDSAVYLCASRFTSGSSYEQYFGPGTRLTVT.

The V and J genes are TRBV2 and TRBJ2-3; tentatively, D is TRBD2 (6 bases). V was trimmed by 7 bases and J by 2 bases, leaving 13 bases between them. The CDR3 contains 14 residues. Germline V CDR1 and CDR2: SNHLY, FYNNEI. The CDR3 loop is CASTLLAITDTQYF. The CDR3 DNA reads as TGTGCCAGCACCCTACTAGCTATCACAGATACGCAGTATTTT.